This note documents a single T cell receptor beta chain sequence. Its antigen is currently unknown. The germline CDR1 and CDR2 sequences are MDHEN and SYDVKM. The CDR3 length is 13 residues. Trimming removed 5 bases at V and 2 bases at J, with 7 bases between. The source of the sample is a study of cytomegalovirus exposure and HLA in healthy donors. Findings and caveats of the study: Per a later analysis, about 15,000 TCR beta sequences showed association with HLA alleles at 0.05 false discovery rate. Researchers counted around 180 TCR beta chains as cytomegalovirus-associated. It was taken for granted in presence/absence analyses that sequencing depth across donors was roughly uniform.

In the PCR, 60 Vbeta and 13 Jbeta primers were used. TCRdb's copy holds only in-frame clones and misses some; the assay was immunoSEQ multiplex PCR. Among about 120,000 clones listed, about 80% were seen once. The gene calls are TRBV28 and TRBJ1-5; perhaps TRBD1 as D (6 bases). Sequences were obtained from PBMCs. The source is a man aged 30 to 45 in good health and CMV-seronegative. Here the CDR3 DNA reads TGTGCCAGCAGTCCAGGGGGCAATCAGCCCCAGCATTTT. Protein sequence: CASSPGGNQPQHF. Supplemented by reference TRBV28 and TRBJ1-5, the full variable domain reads DVKVTQSSRYLVKRTGEKVFLECVQDMDHENMFWYRQDPGLGLRLIYFSYDVKMKEKGDIPEGYSVSREKKERFSLILESASTNQTSMYLCASSPGGNQPQHFGDGTRLSIL.